The table lists the clone carrying this T cell receptor beta chain with a few counts. Its antigen is not known. CDR1 is SGHNT and CDR2 is YENEEA in the germline V gene. The length of the CDR3 is 13 residues. Trimming took off 3 bases at V and 11 bases at J, with 16 bases between the two ends. Both iRepertoire HTBI primers and Arm-PCR of CDR3 regions were used to build the TCR beta libraries. TCRdb ran MiXCR on the multiplex PCR reads and lists one entry per CDR3 protein. This table holds roughly 440,000 distinct CDR3 sequences, 15% to 20% found once. This sample's time point: newly diagnosed GD, antithyroid drugs for less than 3 months. PBMC-extracted RNA yielded the TCR library. Per American Thyroid Association guidelines, Graves' disease was diagnosed. These data originate in a study of regulatory T cells in long-lasting Graves disease. Findings and caveats of the study: Having only a small sample size may have limited accuracy.

This sample also appeared in a second study, on T cells in Graves' hyperthyroidism and ophthalmopathy. As that report states: The hyperthyroidism was newly diagnosed and had lasted under 2 months; the patients were aged 18 to 65. A first-round RT-PCR of the TCR CDR3 used the HTBI primer set.

V usage is TRBV11-3 and J usage is TRBJ2-5; D ambiguous. The sample was peripheral blood mononuclear cells (PBMCs), taken at new diagnosis, from a patient treated with antithyroid drugs. This clonotype was sampled from a woman in her late teens or twenties with Graves disease. This chain's CDR3 is CASSFSEPSEQYF. Here the CDR3 DNA reads TGTGCCAGCAGCTTCTCCGAACCCAGTGAGCAGTACTTC.